This T cell receptor (beta chain) was documented in a study of blood T cell repertoires in COVID-19. Study overall: The United States, Italy and Spain provided the acute and convalescent COVID-19 samples.

How the authors handled the data: Estimation of nucleated cell counts was performed using reference gene primer amplification. Profiling relied on immunoSEQ multiplex PCR, and the TCRdb table lists in-frame clones only, not all of them. V and J calls and clone size are copied from that table; D and trimming were computed from the DNA. The sample carries some 100,000 clones, around 90% recorded once. The sequence was obtained from a woman aged 55-70 years with acute or convalescent COVID-19. Sequencing input: peripheral blood.

The CDR3 here is CASSIDRRFSRVFVTEAFF. In DNA, the CDR3 is TGTGCCAGTAGTATAGATCGGAGATTCAGCAGGGTTTTCGTCACTGAAGCTTTCTTT. V is TRBV19 and J is TRBJ1-1; D possibly corresponds to TRBD1 (5 bases). Germline V gene sequence: CDR1 LNHDA, CDR2 SQIVND (reference sequence). The CDR3 is 19 residues long. V lost 0 bases to trimming and J lost 4 bases, with 24 bases between them.